This is a list of T cell receptor beta chains from one sample in a study of T cell responses to AZD1222 COVID-19 vaccine. The table came from immunoSEQ multiplex PCR; TCRdb's copy has only in-frame clones and leaves some out. Of about 140,000 clones in the sample, around 92% were seen once. This specimen was peripheral blood, taken 28 days after the second AZD1222 dose. These receptors all come from an adult who received the AZD1222 COVID-19 vaccine. The CDR3 runs from the conserved cysteine through the conserved F or W. A D gene is named only where the DNA matches it firmly. Clone size appears in some rows only: once, few, many, or a class for an expanded clone.

cdr3_aa: CASSFQMRLAGTDTQYF; cdr3_nt: TGTGCCAGCAGTTTTCAAATGCGACTAGCGGGCACAGATACGCAGTATTTT; v_call: TRBV28; d_call: TRBD2; cdr3_length: 17; j_call: TRBJ2-3; clone_size: .
cdr3_aa: CASSSRGGQGEQYF; cdr3_nt: TGTGCCAGTAGTTCACGTGGGGGACAGGGCGAGCAGTACTTC; v_call: TRBV19; d_call: TRBD1; cdr3_length: 14; j_call: TRBJ2-7; clone_size: .
cdr3_aa: CASSLGRDYGYTF; cdr3_nt: TGTGCCAGCAGCTTAGGCAGGGATTATGGCTACACCTTC; v_call: TRBV7-2; d_call: .; cdr3_length: 13; j_call: TRBJ1-2; clone_size: few
cdr3_aa: CASSYSGGLPKNIQYF; cdr3_nt: TGTGCCAGCAGTTACTCGGGAGGTCTGCCCAAAAACATTCAGTACTTC; v_call: TRBV6-2/TRBV6-3; d_call: .; cdr3_length: 16; j_call: TRBJ2-4; clone_size: .
cdr3_aa: CASSSPTTGRIYTF; cdr3_nt: TGTGCCAGCAGTTCCCCAACGACAGGGAGGATCTACACCTTC; v_call: TRBV28; d_call: TRBD1; cdr3_length: 14; j_call: TRBJ1-2; clone_size: .
cdr3_aa: CASSITGARNTEAFF; cdr3_nt: TGTGCCAGCAGTATCACAGGGGCCCGGAACACTGAAGCTTTCTTT; v_call: TRBV6-5; d_call: TRBD1; cdr3_length: 15; j_call: TRBJ1-1; clone_size: .
cdr3_aa: CASSFSGGRRQPQHF; cdr3_nt: TGTGCCAGCAGTTTTTCGGGGGGAAGACGGCAGCCCCAGCATTTT; v_call: TRBV28; d_call: .; cdr3_length: 15; j_call: TRBJ1-5; clone_size: .
cdr3_aa: CASSPGTEDGYTF; cdr3_nt: TGTGCCAGCTCCCCCGGGACAGAGGATGGCTACACCTTC; v_call: TRBV18; d_call: TRBD1; cdr3_length: 13; j_call: TRBJ1-2; clone_size: .
cdr3_aa: CASSPSGISTNQPQHF; cdr3_nt: TGTGCCAGCAGTCCATCCGGGATTTCCACCAATCAGCCCCAGCATTTT; v_call: TRBV27; d_call: .; cdr3_length: 16; j_call: TRBJ1-5; clone_size: .
cdr3_aa: CASSLAGGGTEAFF; cdr3_nt: TGTGCCAGCAGCTTAGCTGGCGGGGGCACTGAAGCTTTCTTT; v_call: TRBV7-3; d_call: .; cdr3_length: 14; j_call: TRBJ1-1; clone_size: .
cdr3_aa: CASSFAGGPTNEKLFF; cdr3_nt: TGTGCCAGCAGTTTCGCAGGGGGCCCAACTAATGAAAAACTGTTTTTT; v_call: TRBV28; d_call: TRBD1; cdr3_length: 16; j_call: TRBJ1-4; clone_size: .
cdr3_aa: CASSPWTSGSSYNEQFF; cdr3_nt: TGTGCCAGCAGTCCTTGGACTAGCGGGAGCTCCTACAATGAGCAGTTCTTC; v_call: TRBV28; d_call: TRBD2; cdr3_length: 17; j_call: TRBJ2-1; clone_size: once
cdr3_aa: CASSQDLYGYTF; cdr3_nt: TGTGCCAGCAGCCAAGACCTCTATGGCTACACCTTC; v_call: TRBV3-1/TRBV3-2; d_call: .; cdr3_length: 12; j_call: TRBJ1-2; clone_size: once
cdr3_aa: CASVTPGSSGCCLHF; cdr3_nt: TGTGCCAGTGTGACCCCCGGATCCTCGGGTTGTTGTCTCCACTTT; v_call: TRBV28; d_call: .; cdr3_length: 15; j_call: TRBJ1-6; clone_size: .
cdr3_aa: CASSPEDASGELFF; cdr3_nt: TGTGCCAGCAGCCCAGAGGACGCCTCCGGGGAGCTGTTTTTT; v_call: TRBV6-5; d_call: .; cdr3_length: 14; j_call: TRBJ2-2; clone_size: .
cdr3_aa: CASSLGQKNTGELFF; cdr3_nt: TGCGCCAGCAGCTTGGGACAGAAGAACACCGGGGAGCTGTTTTTT; v_call: TRBV5-1; d_call: .; cdr3_length: 15; j_call: TRBJ2-2; clone_size: .
cdr3_aa: CASSNQPQHF; cdr3_nt: TGTGCCAGTTCCAATCAGCCCCAGCATTTT; v_call: TRBV19; d_call: .; cdr3_length: 10; j_call: TRBJ1-5; clone_size: medium-sized
cdr3_aa: CASSRLQDMNTEAFF; cdr3_nt: TGTGCCAGCAGTCGCTTACAGGACATGAACACTGAAGCTTTCTTT; v_call: TRBV14; d_call: .; cdr3_length: 15; j_call: TRBJ1-1; clone_size: once
cdr3_aa: CASRDRAGYTF; cdr3_nt: TGTGCCAGCAGGGACAGGGCCGGCTACACCTTC; v_call: TRBV2; d_call: TRBD1; cdr3_length: 11; j_call: TRBJ1-2; clone_size: .
cdr3_aa: CASSVGVSTEAFF; cdr3_nt: TGTGCCAGCAGCGTAGGTGTGAGCACTGAAGCTTTCTTT; v_call: TRBV9; d_call: .; cdr3_length: 13; j_call: TRBJ1-1; clone_size: .
cdr3_aa: CASKTGGSYEQYF; cdr3_nt: TGTGCCAGCAAGACAGGGGGCTCCTACGAGCAGTACTTC; v_call: TRBV28; d_call: TRBD1; cdr3_length: 13; j_call: TRBJ2-7; clone_size: .
cdr3_aa: CASSFGGANTEAFF; cdr3_nt: TGTGCCAGCAGCTTTGGGGGGGCGAACACTGAAGCTTTCTTT; v_call: TRBV5-6; d_call: .; cdr3_length: 14; j_call: TRBJ1-1; clone_size: .
cdr3_aa: CASSWGSLNTEAFF; cdr3_nt: TGTGCCAGCAGCTGGGGCTCCTTGAACACTGAAGCTTTCTTT; v_call: TRBV5-6; d_call: .; cdr3_length: 14; j_call: TRBJ1-1; clone_size: once
cdr3_aa: CASSLGQGQAFF; cdr3_nt: TGTGCCAGCAGTCTAGGACAGGGCCAGGCTTTCTTT; v_call: TRBV6-5; d_call: TRBD1; cdr3_length: 12; j_call: TRBJ1-1; clone_size: .
cdr3_aa: CASSFGLAGEKQYF; cdr3_nt: TGTGCCAGCAGCTTCGGACTAGCGGGAGAAAAGCAGTACTTC; v_call: TRBV5-5; d_call: TRBD2; cdr3_length: 14; j_call: TRBJ2-7; clone_size: .
cdr3_aa: CASHRVGAYEQYF; cdr3_nt: TGTGCCAGCCATAGGGTAGGAGCCTACGAGCAGTACTTC; v_call: TRBV27; d_call: .; cdr3_length: 13; j_call: TRBJ2-7; clone_size: .
cdr3_aa: CASSLSGEGGYTF; cdr3_nt: TGTGCCAGCAGTTTATCCGGAGAGGGAGGCTACACCTTC; v_call: TRBV27; d_call: .; cdr3_length: 13; j_call: TRBJ1-2; clone_size: .
cdr3_aa: CASNTGGSDEKLFF; cdr3_nt: TGTGCCAGCAACACAGGGGGCTCCGATGAAAAACTGTTTTTT; v_call: TRBV6-5; d_call: TRBD1; cdr3_length: 14; j_call: TRBJ1-4; clone_size: .
cdr3_aa: CASSPAVSGTENTEAFF; cdr3_nt: TGTGCCAGCTCACCAGCAGTGTCCGGGACCGAGAACACTGAAGCTTTCTTT; v_call: TRBV18; d_call: .; cdr3_length: 17; j_call: TRBJ1-1; clone_size: .
cdr3_aa: CASSMAVSNQPQHF; cdr3_nt: TGTGCCAGTAGTATGGCGGTTAGCAATCAGCCCCAGCATTTT; v_call: TRBV19; d_call: .; cdr3_length: 14; j_call: TRBJ1-5; clone_size: .
cdr3_aa: CASSTPGERGGSYNEQFF; cdr3_nt: TGTGCCAGCAGCACTCCAGGGGAGCGGGGGGGCTCCTACAATGAGCAGTTCTTC; v_call: TRBV21-1; d_call: .; cdr3_length: 18; j_call: TRBJ2-1; clone_size: .